Only a few counts were recorded for the clone carrying this TCR beta chain. The data were obtained in a study of blood T cell repertoires in COVID-19. Using immunoSEQ multiplex PCR, the repertoire was profiled, and TCRdb retains in-frame clones only, with some absent. This sample has 95,000 to 150,000 clones, with 84% found just once. The CDR3 totals 16 residues. V gave up 2 bases and J gave up 5 bases; unmatched junction bases: 5. Germline V CDR1 and CDR2: MDHEN, SYDVKM. The sample was PBMCs or T cells enriched from blood (not recorded which). This TCR derives from a woman under 40 who had recovered from COVID-19. The chain joins TRBV28 to TRBJ2-3; 12 nucleotides agree with TRBD2. Written as DNA, the CDR3 is TGTGCCAGCAGTTTACAGACTAGCGGGAGTAAAGATACGCAGTATTTT. Protein sequence: CASSLQTSGSKDTQYF.